This TCR beta chain is from a study of T cells in Graves' hyperthyroidism and ophthalmopathy. RNA transcripts were the template for amplifying TCR beta CDR3 regions. The TCR CDR3 was amplified in a first-round RT-PCR using the HTBI primer set. TCRdb fed the multiplex PCR reads into MiXCR, producing one record per CDR3 protein. The table includes hundreds of thousands of distinct CDR3 sequences, about two fifths detected once. In this sample, this clonotype turned up many times. Its target is unknown. Study observations and caveats: Peripheral blood also featured most of the thyroid clonotypes expanded above 0.001. The model forecast ophthalmopathy, anticipating it by a median roughly 6.3 months before onset.

Looked up from germline, CDR1 is SQVTM and CDR2 is ANQGSEA. The CDR3 has 14 amino acids. Trimming took off 6 bases at V and 0 bases at J, with 12 bases between the two ends. The study enrolled patients aged 18 to 65 with newly diagnosed hyperthyroidism of under 2 months' duration. Cells are PBMCs isolated from about 10 ml of fresh blood. What was sequenced was blood. The gene calls are TRBV29-1 and TRBJ1-3; the D gene is possibly TRBD1 (5 bases). The receptor's source is a young man with Graves' hyperthyroidism. The CDR3 here is CSVGGVASGNTIYF. The CDR3 nucleotides are TGCAGCGTCGGGGGAGTCGCCTCTGGAAACACCATATATTTT.